This T cell receptor beta chain was recorded in a study of cytomegalovirus exposure and HLA in healthy donors. There are 17 residues in the CDR3. In germline, CDR1 is MGHRA, CDR2 YSYEKL. J gave up 4 bases and V 0 bases, and 9 bases lay outside the gene matches. General study findings and limits: The authors later linked a missense DCLRE1C variant to TCR beta V- and J-gene trimming. In a later analysis, TCR association rates varied by HLA locus: DRB1 most, HLA-C fewest.

Primers for the PCR totalled 60 Vbeta and 13 Jbeta. Data came from immunoSEQ multiplex PCR; TCRdb stores just in-frame clones and leaves some out. The sample records under 200,000 clones, about four fifths being singletons. With regard to this clone: The antigen is unknown.

This chain links TRBV4-1 with TRBJ2-1, with 7 bases matching TRBD2. The origin of this receptor is a woman aged 45 to 65 in good health and CMV-seronegative. What was sequenced was PBMCs. CDR3 DNA: TGCGCCAGCAGCCAAGAACCCGGCGGGAGTAGGTACAATGAGCAGTTCTTC. It yields the protein CASSQEPGGSRYNEQFF.